This passage covers 10 T cell receptor beta chains from one sample sequenced in a study of identical twins. One entry per CDR3 protein, called by TCRdb with MiXCR from the 5' RACE reads. The sample lists 700,000 or so distinct CDR3 sequences, 8.5% to 9.5% occurring once. These records were also assigned to another study, of yellow fever vaccine responses in identical twins.

Source material: PBMCs. Source of these receptors: a young woman in good health.

The sample holds a few counts of this clonotype. This chain joins TRBV27 and TRBJ2-4, with 7 bases identical to TRBD1. The V gene's germline CDR1 is MNHEY and CDR2 SMNVEV (reference sequence). CDR3 length: 14 amino acids. The V gene end was trimmed by 0 bases and the J gene end by 12 bases; junction bases not matched to a gene: 8. Here the CDR3 reads CASSLSVPGQDQYF. DNA of the CDR3: TGTGCCAGCAGTTTATCCGTACCCGGACAGGATCAGTACTTC.

The rearrangement joins TRBV5-5 to TRBJ2-7; a weak D match, TRBD1 (6 bases). V was shortened by 4 bases and J by 3 bases, with 20 bases between the two germline ends. The CDR3 loop spans 16 amino acids. Germline values: CDR1 SGHKS, CDR2 YYEKEE (reference sequence). The CDR3 reads CASSTKGGRDLYEQYF. In nucleotides, the CDR3 is TGTGCCAGCAGCACCAAAGGGGGACGAGACCTCTACGAGCAGTACTTC.

This clonotype turned up a few times. This rearrangement joins TRBV5-1 to TRBJ2-6; maybe TRBD2 (5 bases). V was shortened by 5 bases and J by 0 bases, with 18 bases between the two germline ends. Germline values: CDR1 SGHRS, CDR2 YFSETQ. The CDR3 extends over 18 amino acids. The CDR3 here is CASSPRLSLPSGANVLTF. The CDR3 DNA is TGCGCCAGCAGTCCTAGACTATCCCTCCCCTCTGGGGCCAACGTCCTGACTTTC.

The chain links TRBV12-3 or TRBV12-4 to TRBJ2-7; the D gene is possibly TRBD1 (7 bases). The CDR3 sequence is 14 residues long. The V end lost 6 bases, the J end lost 2 bases, and 14 bases lay between the germline ends. CDR3 sequence reads: CASSFGGTAYEQYF. The CDR3 DNA reads TGTGCCAGCAGCTTTGGGGGGACAGCCTACGAGCAGTACTTC.

This sequence joins TRBV6-1 and TRBJ2-1; D is tentatively TRBD1 or TRBD2 (6 bases each). The V gene lost 5 bases and the J gene lost 7 bases, with 21 bases spanning the gap. Germline loops: CDR1 MNHNS, CDR2 SASEGT. The CDR3 contains 16 residues. The CDR3: CASSIDRWAGGNEQFF. The CDR3 DNA reads TGTGCCAGCAGTATAGACAGGTGGGCCGGAGGGAATGAGCAGTTCTTC.

This clonotype was observed a handful of times. This chain joins TRBV9 and TRBJ2-2; D may be TRBD2 (6 bases). Trimming left V 4 bases short and J 0 bases short, with 10 bases between. The CDR3 contains 15 residues. Per the germline V gene, CDR1 is SGDLS and CDR2 is YYNGEE. In nucleotides, the CDR3 is TGTGCCAGCAGCCCCAGGGAGGCGAACACCGGGGAGCTGTTTTTT. This encodes CASSPREANTGELFF.

This clonotype was recorded many times. The chain couples TRBV6-2 or TRBV6-3 to TRBJ1-5, with D perhaps matching TRBD1 (5 bases). Per the germline V gene, CDR1 is MNHEY and CDR2 is SVGEGT. The CDR3 contains 13 residues. With 11 bases removed from V and 5 bases from J, the gap between germline ends came to 16 bases. CDR3 loop: CASGTVAYQPQHF. DNA of the CDR3: TGTGCCTCCGGGACCGTCGCTTATCAGCCCCAGCATTTT.

The chain uses TRBV28 and TRBJ2-5; 8 bases align to TRBD2. V lost 8 bases and J lost 5; bases outside the gene matches: 22. This CDR3 is built from 18 residues. In germline, CDR1 is MDHEN, CDR2 SYDVKM. The CDR3 nucleotides read TGTGCCAGCCCCCCTCGGGCAGGGCGACTAGCGCTGGAGGAGACCCAGTACTTC. The encoded protein is CASPPRAGRLALEETQYF.

This clonotype was picked up a small number of times. The chain recombines TRBV20-1 with TRBJ2-1, with 9 bases aligning to TRBD1. The CDR3 is 15 residues long. Germline assignment: CDR1 DFQATT and CDR2 SNEGSKA (reference sequence). V dropped 0 bases and J dropped 8; count of bases not matched to a gene: 8. CDR3 bases: TGCAGTGCTAGAGATCCGGGACAGGGTCGCGATGAGCAGTTCTTC. Amino acids: CSARDPGQGRDEQFF.

The rearrangement joins TRBV7-9 to TRBJ2-1; the D is unclear. There are 16 residues in the CDR3. V shed 7 bases and J shed 6 bases, with 22 bases lying between them. The germline gives CDR1 SEHNR, CDR2 FQNEAQ (reference sequence). CDR3 in amino acids: CASTIMGLEVGNEQFF. CDR3 nucleotide sequence: TGTGCCAGCACTATTATGGGTCTAGAGGTCGGCAATGAGCAGTTCTTC. The variable domain in full, completed from reference TRBV7-9 and TRBJ2-1, reads DTGVSQNPRHKITKRGQNVTFRCDPISEHNRLYWYRQTLGQGPEFLTYFQNEAQLEKSRLLSDRFSAERPKGSFSTLEIQRTEQGDSAMYLCASTIMGLEVGNEQFFGPGTRLTVL.